One sample yielded the 30 T cell receptor beta chains listed below, sequenced in a study of T cell repertoires in cytomegalovirus infection. One entry per CDR3 protein results from TCRdb running MiXCR on the reads. The data show just under 500,000 distinct CDR3 sequences, with roughly a third seen just once and about a sixth held by the top ten. Their recognized antigens are unknown. The specimen was cultured PBMCs, collected from culture after CMV antigen stimulation. The origin of the receptors is a human donor in good health (CMV status not recorded). Some clones in this sample may be carry-over from other donors' samples.

In its sample, this clonotype was seen many times. The chain couples TRBV7-8 to TRBJ1-1; D ambiguous. V was clipped by 2 bases and J by 8 bases, with 15 bases between them. The CDR3 covers 14 residues. Germline CDR1 reads SGHVS; CDR2 reads FQNEAQ. The CDR3: CASSLTHRRPEAFF. CDR3 nucleotides: TGTGCCAGCAGCTTAACCCATCGCCGGCCAGAAGCTTTCTTT.

This clonotype has at least ten counts. This sequence joins TRBV7-6 and TRBJ2-2; D call uncertain. Trimming took 2 bases from V and 4 from J, leaving 8 bases between them. The CDR3 has 14 amino acids. CDR1 and CDR2 from the germline V gene are SGHVS and FNYEAQ. CDR3 sequence: CASSLNLGTGELFF. The CDR3 DNA sequence: TGTGCCAGCAGCTTAAACCTAGGCACCGGGGAGCTGTTTTTT.

This clonotype was counted a few times. This chain links TRBV24-1 with TRBJ2-4, with D hard to call. The CDR3 extends over 12 amino acids. V shed 3 bases and J shed 4 bases, with 3 bases lying between them. The germline CDR1 and CDR2 sequences are KGHDR and SFDVKD. This CDR3 reads CATSDRKNIQYF. CDR3 bases: TGTGCCACCAGTGATAGGAAAAACATTCAGTACTTC.

The chain couples TRBV19 to TRBJ1-2; 11 nucleotides match TRBD1. The germline V gene encodes CDR1 LNHDA and CDR2 SQIVND (reference sequence). V was pared by 10 bases and J by 5 bases, with 6 bases of the junction left unmatched. The CDR3 covers 13 residues. The CDR3 DNA sequence: TGTGCCATCTCGGGACAGGGGGATTATGGCTACACCTTC. Translating it yields CAISGQGDYGYTF.

The J gene is TRBJ2-3, the V gene TRBV25-1, with D possibly TRBD1 on 6 matching bases. The CDR3 length is 16 residues. V lost 3 bases, J lost 2 bases, and 15 bases lay in between. CDR1 and CDR2 (germline): MGHDK, SYGVNS. The CDR3 loop is CASSEPRGPFTDTQYF. The CDR3, as DNA: TGTGCCAGCAGTGAGCCCAGGGGTCCATTCACAGATACGCAGTATTTT.

For the CDR3, the DNA is TGTGCCATCAGTGAGGGCGGGAGATACGAGCAGTACTTC. Translating gives CAISEGGRYEQYF. The chain combines TRBV10-3 with TRBJ2-7, with 7 bases matching TRBD2. Germline values: CDR1 ENHRY, CDR2 SYGVKD. CDR3 length equals 13 residues. J gave up 4 bases and V 2 bases, and 2 bases lay outside the gene matches.

The chain carries TRBV23-1 and TRBJ2-3, with 7 bases lining up with TRBD2. TRBV23-1 counts as an open reading frame of uncertain function. The V gene end was trimmed by 8 bases and the J gene end by 3 bases; junction bases not matched to a gene: 20. This CDR3 spans 18 amino acids. CDR3 nucleotide sequence: TGCGCCAGCGGATTTGGCGGGAGTGGACTGGGTGAAACAGATACGCAGTATTTT. Residues: CASGFGGSGLGETDTQYF.

This clonotype was seen repeatedly, ten times or more. The J gene is TRBJ1-2, the V gene TRBV10-3; the D gene is possibly TRBD1 (6 bases). CDR3 length: 15 residues. Germline assignment: CDR1 ENHRY and CDR2 SYGVKD. V was clipped by 7 bases and J by 4 bases, with 19 bases between them. CDR3 region: CAIMGQHSSSYGYTF. The CDR3 DNA reads TGTGCCATCATGGGACAACACTCCTCTTCCTATGGCTACACCTTC.

The rearrangement uses TRBV20-1 and TRBJ2-1, with 12 bases lining up with TRBD2. The germline CDR1 and CDR2 sequences are DFQATT and SNEGSKA (reference sequence). This CDR3 comprises 15 residues. V lost 5 bases to trimming and J lost 3 bases; unmatched junction nucleotides: 5. Here the CDR3 reads CSARTSGINYNEQFF. The CDR3, as DNA: TGCAGTGCTCGGACTAGCGGGATAAACTACAATGAGCAGTTCTTC.

This sequence joins TRBV19 and TRBJ2-7; no clear D gene. Trimming stripped 8 bases from V and 4 bases from J, with 12 bases between. Germline CDR1 LNHDA, CDR2 SQIVND (reference sequence). This CDR3 is 12 amino acids long. The CDR3 DNA reads as TGTGCCAGTGCGGACCTCCCATACGAGCAGTACTTC. Encoded protein: CASADLPYEQYF.

In this sample, this clonotype turned up many times. The chain carries TRBV7-2 and TRBJ2-5; D might be TRBD2 (6 bases). CDR1 and CDR2 from the germline V gene are SGHTA and FQGNSA. Trimming cost V 7 bases and J 1 base, with 22 bases left between them. The CDR3 consists of 17 residues. The DNA for the CDR3 is TGTGCCAGCAACCCAACTCCGGGACTGCCAATCCAAGAGACCCAGTACTTC. It specifies CASNPTPGLPIQETQYF.

The rearrangement links TRBV18 to TRBJ1-1; tentative D call: TRBD1 (6 bases). The CDR3 is made up of 17 amino acids. Trimming removed 4 bases at V and 4 bases at J, with 22 bases between. Germline assignment: CDR1 KGHSH and CDR2 LQKENI. The CDR3 spells CASSQSPGTFSGTEAFF. The CDR3 nucleotides are TGTGCCAGCTCACAAAGTCCCGGGACATTTTCGGGCACTGAAGCTTTCTTT.

This clonotype was found a few times. This CDR3 is CASRLAGVPRETQYF. The CDR3 DNA reads TGTGCCAGCAGGCTAGCGGGGGTACCCCGAGAGACCCAGTACTTC. The chain carries TRBV2 and TRBJ2-5; TRBD2 matches at 10 bases. The V gene's germline CDR1 is SNHLY and CDR2 FYNNEI. The CDR3 contains 15 residues. Trimming took 6 bases from V and 4 from J; bases not matched to a gene: 8. Based on the CDR3 plus reference TRBV2 and TRBJ2-5, the full variable domain is EPEVTQTPSHQVTQMGQEVILRCVPISNHLYFYWYRQILGQKVEFLVSFYNNEISEKSEIFDDQFSVERPDGSNFTLKIRSTKLEDSAMYFCASRLAGVPRETQYFGPGTRLLVL.

The rearrangement links TRBV29-1 to TRBJ2-7, with a weak D call TRBD2 (7 bases). The CDR3 length is 17 residues. The V and J ends lost 2 bases and 0 bases respectively, with 20 bases between them. Per germline, CDR1 SQVTM and CDR2 ANQGSEA. The CDR3 loop is CSVESAGDRCPSYEQYF. The CDR3 DNA is TGCAGCGTTGAAAGCGCGGGAGACAGGTGTCCCTCCTACGAGCAGTACTTC.

The chain joins TRBV4-2 to TRBJ1-6; 7 bases agree with TRBD1. The CDR3 has 15 residues. V lost 0 bases, J lost 10 bases, and 6 bases stayed unmatched. Germline V gene sequence: CDR1 LGHNA, CDR2 YNFKEQ. In DNA form, the CDR3 reads TGTGCCAGCAGCCAAGATATCCAGGGGGAATCACCCCTCCACTTT. Translation gives CASSQDIQGESPLHF.

The V and J genes are TRBV6-2 or TRBV6-3 and TRBJ2-3, with unresolved D. The CDR3 totals 15 residues. Trimming cost V 9 bases and J 6 bases, with 22 bases left between them. In germline, CDR1 is MNHEY, CDR2 SVGEGT. DNA for the CDR3: TGTGCCAGTAGAGAAGTATCAGCTTTATTGGATACGCAGTATTTT. It codes for CASREVSALLDTQYF.

This clonotype was counted only a few times. V gene TRBV7-4 combines with J gene TRBJ1-2, with TRBD1 matching 8 bases. The CDR3 length is 14 residues. The ends lost 3 bases at V and 8 bases at J; junction bases unmatched: 8. The V gene's germline CDR1 is SGHVT and CDR2 SQSDAQ. Here the CDR3 DNA reads TGTGCCAGCAGCTTGGAGCAGGGGGCTTGGGGCTACACCTTC. Protein: CASSLEQGAWGYTF.

This clonotype was seen just once. This chain uses TRBV27 with TRBJ2-3; D is unclear. With 3 bases removed from V and 0 bases from J, the gap between germline ends came to 7 bases. This CDR3 has 14 amino acids. Germline CDR1 is MNHEY and CDR2 is SMNVEV (reference sequence). Written as DNA, the CDR3 is TGTGCCAGCAGTTTTCAGGAGAGCACAGATACGCAGTATTTT. It encodes CASSFQESTDTQYF.

This clonotype was found a few times. The V and J genes are TRBV19 and TRBJ2-1; 8 bases agree with TRBD1. The ends lost 3 bases at V and 3 bases at J; junction bases unmatched: 7. Germline CDR1 is LNHDA and CDR2 is SQIVND (reference sequence). The CDR3 totals 16 residues. The DNA for the CDR3 is TGTGCCAGTAGTATCCACCGGGACAGGAACTACAATGAGCAGTTCTTC. Encoded protein: CASSIHRDRNYNEQFF.

The rearrangement links TRBV7-2 to TRBJ2-1; 12 bases align to TRBD2. The CDR3 totals 15 residues. V shed 5 bases and J 6 bases; nucleotides not matched to a gene: 5. Germline CDR1 reads SGHTA; CDR2 reads FQGNSA. In DNA, the CDR3 is TGTGCCAGCAGCGGGACTAGCGGGTGTCCCAATGAGCAGTTCTTC. Translation gives CASSGTSGCPNEQFF.

The chain uses TRBV28 and TRBJ2-7; 10 positions agree with TRBD1. Germline CDR1 reads MDHEN; CDR2 reads SYDVKM. Losses at the gene ends were 3 bases for V and 5 bases for J; bases not matched to a gene: 13. The CDR3 length is 17 residues. The chain's CDR3 is CASSLGQGKAGRNEQYF. CDR3 bases: TGTGCCAGCAGTTTGGGACAGGGGAAAGCGGGGAGGAACGAGCAGTACTTC.

V usage is TRBV29-1 and J usage is TRBJ2-7; 7 bases match TRBD2. CDR1 and CDR2 (germline): SQVTM, ANQGSEA. The J segment lost 3 bases and the V segment lost 5 bases, leaving 13 bases of the junction unmatched. This CDR3 is 15 amino acids long. The CDR3 loop reads CSVIRVETGGYEQYF. The CDR3 DNA follows: TGCAGCGTTATCCGCGTTGAAACGGGGGGCTACGAGCAGTACTTC.

The chain carries TRBV5-1 and TRBJ2-3; 15 bases fit TRBD2. There are 17 residues in the CDR3. V lost 4 bases and J lost 5; bases outside the gene matches: 8. The germline CDR1 and CDR2 sequences are SGHRS and YFSETQ. The CDR3 region is CASSPGLAGGQGDTQYF. The CDR3 bases are TGCGCCAGCAGCCCCGGACTAGCGGGAGGGCAAGGAGATACGCAGTATTTT.

Comment on this clonotype: An end of the junction differs from the germline gene, which may be a read error. The V gene is TRBV11-3, the J gene TRBJ1-2, with 9 bases aligning to TRBD1. In germline, CDR1 is SGHNT, CDR2 YENEEA. This CDR3 spans 14 amino acids. CDR3 in amino acids: CASSTGTGNYGSTF. CDR3 nucleotides: TGTGCCAGCAGCACAGGGACAGGGAACTATGGCTCCACCTTC.

This clonotype has more than one count but fewer than ten. This sequence joins TRBV7-3 and TRBJ2-1; D is possibly TRBD1 or TRBD2 (5 bases each). With 2 bases removed from V and 9 bases from J, the gap between germline ends came to 14 bases. CDR1 is SGHTA and CDR2 is FQGTGA in the germline V gene. The CDR3 runs to 14 residues. CDR3 nucleotides: TGTGCCAGCAGCTTATTGGGGGAGCCGGGTGAGCAGTTCTTC. It specifies CASSLLGEPGEQFF.

The CDR3 bases are TGTGCCAGCAGCGCAGAGGGAGGGGGCGGCTATGGCTACACCTTC. As protein: CASSAEGGGGYGYTF. J is TRBJ1-2 and V is TRBV9; TRBD1 agrees at 7 bases. Germline V gene data show CDR1 as SGDLS and CDR2 as YYNGEE. V trimming: 3 bases; J trimming: 4 bases; junction bases outside the gene matches: 9. CDR3 length equals 15 residues.

This clonotype has just a few counts. The rearrangement joins TRBV19 to TRBJ1-1; D ambiguous. The germline V gene has CDR1 LNHDA and CDR2 SQIVND (reference sequence). Deletions cut 3 bases from V and 4 bases from J, with 12 bases between. The CDR3 is 14 residues long. CDR3 nucleotide sequence: TGTGCCAGTAGTATTATCGGGGTAGGCACTGAAGCTTTCTTT. Translation: CASSIIGVGTEAFF.

The CDR3 nucleotides read TGTGCCAGCTCGGCCGTGGACAGCCTTTCAGATACGCAGTATTTT. Its protein product is CASSAVDSLSDTQYF. The genes are TRBV18 and TRBJ2-3; tentatively, D is TRBD1 (6 bases). Trimming removed 6 bases at V and 4 bases at J, with 17 bases between. Germline lookup yields CDR1 KGHSH and CDR2 LQKENI. CDR3 length: 15 residues. The whole variable domain, filled in from reference TRBV18 and TRBJ2-3, reads NAGVMQNPRHLVRRRGQEARLRCSPMKGHSHVYWYRQLPEEGLKFMVYLQKENIIDESGMPKERFSAEFPKEGPSILRIQQVVRGDSAAYFCASSAVDSLSDTQYFGPGTRLTVL.

The gene calls are TRBV11-3 and TRBJ2-7, with 10 nucleotides matching TRBD2. CDR1 SGHNT and CDR2 YENEEA come from the germline V gene. The CDR3 extends over 17 amino acids. The junction had 10 bases not matched to a gene; V was cut back by 2 bases and J by 3 bases. CDR3 residues: CASSLRASGSQIYEQYF. As DNA, the CDR3 is TGTGCCAGCAGCTTAAGGGCTAGCGGGAGCCAAATCTACGAGCAGTACTTC.

The chain carries TRBV29-1 and TRBJ2-1, with 11 bases aligning to TRBD2. The V segment lost 6 bases and the J segment 3 bases; nucleotides outside the gene matches: 13. The CDR3 contains 17 residues. Germline-derived CDR1 and CDR2 are SQVTM and ANQGSEA. The CDR3 here is CSVGPGLADFSYNEQFF. The CDR3, as DNA: TGCAGCGTCGGACCGGGACTAGCGGATTTTAGCTACAATGAGCAGTTCTTC.